One T cell receptor (beta chain) is described in this entry. Some clones are missing from TCRdb's copy, which holds only in-frame ones; the method was immunoSEQ multiplex PCR. The table includes 300,000 to 400,000 clones, nearly 95% detected once. Specified time point: blood from clinic visit 5 months post-surgery; TSC patient then seizure free. Surgery cases with the highest brain T cell transcript signatures were chosen for sequencing. At least one anti-epileptic drug was given before surgery. The sample belongs to a study of brain T cells in children with intractable seizures. V shed 1 base, J shed 1 base, and the junction held 5 bases outside the gene matches. Germline V gives CDR1 SGHNT, CDR2 YYREEE (reference sequence). The CDR3 is made up of 16 amino acids.

The TCR sequence derives from a boy under two years old with tuberous sclerosis and intractable seizures. The rearrangement links TRBV5-4 to TRBJ2-1, with 7 nucleotides matching TRBD2. This specimen consisted of peripheral blood, obtained approximately 5 months after surgery. The CDR3 coding sequence is TGTGCCAGCAGCTTGCGCGGGAGACTGTCCTACAATGAGCAGTTCTTC. It encodes CASSLRGRLSYNEQFF. The whole variable domain, remainder taken from reference TRBV5-4 and TRBJ2-1, is ETGVTQSPTHLIKTRGQQVTLRCSSQSGHNTVSWYQQALGQGPQFIFQYYREEENGRGNFPPRFSGLQFPNYSSELNVNALELDDSALYLCASSLRGRLSYNEQFFGPGTRLTVL.